A selection of T cell receptor beta chains follows, all from one sample in a study of T cell responses to AZD1222 COVID-19 vaccine. Generated by immunoSEQ multiplex PCR, the TCRdb table keeps only in-frame clones and is missing some. The sample gives 150,000 to 250,000 clones, roughly nine tenths of which show up once; 3% to 3.5% is in the top ten. The specimen comprised peripheral blood, sampled 28 days after the second AZD1222 dose. The receptors were sampled from an adult who received the AZD1222 COVID-19 vaccine. Both conserved end residues are part of each CDR3. The order of the fields is J gene, V gene, clone size, D gene, CDR3 protein, CDR3 DNA. D genes are given only for firm matches. Rows give clone size only sometimes, using once, few, many, or a class for an expanded clone.

J: TRBJ1-4
V: TRBV19
size: -
D: -
CDR3: CASSRTGFGEKLFF
DNA: TGTGCCAGTAGTAGAACAGGGTTCGGCGAAAAACTGTTTTTT

J: TRBJ1-1
V: TRBV3-1/TRBV3-2
size: -
D: -
CDR3: CASSQDGQGLREAFF
DNA: TGTGCCAGCAGCCAAGATGGGCAGGGGCTCCGGGAAGCTTTCTTT

J: TRBJ2-7
V: TRBV4-2
size: -
D: -
CDR3: CASSQGVQGGTYEQYF
DNA: TGTGCCAGCAGCCAAGGTGTACAGGGTGGGACCTACGAGCAGTACTTC

J: TRBJ1-5
V: TRBV6-2/TRBV6-3
size: once
D: -
CDR3: CASSYRVGSNQPQHF
DNA: TGTGCCAGCAGTTACAGGGTAGGGAGTAATCAGCCCCAGCATTTT

J: TRBJ1-2
V: TRBV19
size: -
D: TRBD1
CDR3: CASSMRAGIRAGGEDGYTF
DNA: TGTGCCAGTAGTATGAGGGCGGGAATCCGGGCAGGGGGGGAGGATGGCTACACCTTC

J: TRBJ2-3
V: TRBV27
size: -
D: TRBD2
CDR3: CASSPPGLGGTDTQYF
DNA: TGTGCCAGCAGTCCCCCGGGACTAGGGGGCACAGATACGCAGTATTTT

J: TRBJ1-1
V: TRBV2
size: -
D: -
CDR3: CASTQRTANTEAFF
DNA: TGTGCCAGCACCCAAAGGACAGCGAACACTGAAGCTTTCTTT

J: TRBJ1-5
V: TRBV10-3
size: -
D: -
CDR3: CAISESSRGLNQPQHF
DNA: TGTGCCATCAGTGAGTCATCGAGGGGACTAAATCAGCCCCAGCATTTT

J: TRBJ2-1
V: TRBV27
size: -
D: -
CDR3: CASRMSGRTSYNEQFF
DNA: TGTGCCAGCAGGATGAGCGGCCGCACTTCCTACAATGAGCAGTTCTTC

J: TRBJ1-6
V: TRBV28
size: -
D: -
CDR3: CASSLINSPLHF
DNA: TGTGCCAGCAGTCTAATAAATTCACCCCTCCACTTT

J: TRBJ2-1
V: TRBV10-3
size: -
D: TRBD2
CDR3: CAIGGAGDRGEQFF
DNA: TGTGCCATCGGCGGGGCGGGAGATCGGGGTGAGCAGTTCTTC

J: TRBJ1-2
V: TRBV7-2
size: -
D: -
CDR3: CASSIGRGENYGYTF
DNA: TGTGCCAGCAGCATCGGGAGGGGCGAGAACTATGGCTACACCTTC

J: TRBJ1-4
V: TRBV7-8
size: -
D: -
CDR3: CASSFGSMRGEKLFF
DNA: TGTGCCAGCAGCTTCGGGTCTATGAGGGGCGAAAAACTGTTTTTT

J: TRBJ2-2
V: TRBV7-8
size: -
D: -
CDR3: CASSLVYPTGELFF
DNA: TGTGCCAGCAGCTTAGTCTACCCCACCGGGGAGCTGTTTTTT

J: TRBJ2-3
V: TRBV7-2
size: -
D: -
CDR3: CASSLTWGKGMDTQYF
DNA: TGTGCCAGCAGCTTAACGTGGGGTAAGGGGATGGATACGCAGTATTTT

J: TRBJ2-5
V: TRBV19
size: -
D: -
CDR3: CASSIRRNQETQYF
DNA: TGTGCCAGTAGTATTAGGCGAAACCAAGAGACCCAGTACTTC

J: TRBJ2-5
V: TRBV3-1/TRBV3-2
size: -
D: -
CDR3: CASSALPGRDQETQYF
DNA: TGTGCCAGCAGCGCTTTACCCGGCAGGGACCAAGAGACCCAGTACTTC

J: TRBJ2-5
V: TRBV3-1/TRBV3-2
size: once
D: -
CDR3: CASSQEAGGETQYF
DNA: TGTGCCAGCAGCCAAGAGGCTGGGGGGGAGACCCAGTACTTC

J: TRBJ1-6
V: TRBV30
size: -
D: TRBD1
CDR3: CACAGGSSNSPLHF
DNA: TGTGCCTGTGCAGGGGGATCTTCTAATTCACCCCTCCACTTT

J: TRBJ2-2
V: TRBV12-5
size: -
D: TRBD1
CDR3: CASGLDRTGANTGELFF
DNA: TGTGCTAGTGGTTTGGACAGGACAGGGGCTAACACCGGGGAGCTGTTTTTT

J: TRBJ1-1
V: TRBV5-1
size: -
D: TRBD1
CDR3: CASSAGTGLSTEAFF
DNA: TGCGCCAGCAGCGCCGGGACAGGGCTGAGCACTGAAGCTTTCTTT

J: TRBJ2-6
V: TRBV7-2
size: -
D: -
CDR3: CASSLRSSGANVLTF
DNA: TGTGCCAGCAGCCTTCGCAGCTCTGGGGCCAACGTCCTGACTTTC

J: TRBJ2-7
V: TRBV5-1
size: -
D: -
CDR3: CASTPLGLSYEQYF
DNA: TGCGCCAGCACCCCGCTAGGCCTGTCCTACGAGCAGTACTTC

J: TRBJ1-1
V: TRBV2
size: once
D: -
CDR3: CASSRGEAFF
DNA: TGTGCCAGCAGTAGGGGTGAAGCTTTCTTT

J: TRBJ1-2
V: TRBV19
size: -
D: TRBD1
CDR3: CASRGQGWYGYTF
DNA: TGTGCCAGTAGGGGACAGGGCTGGTATGGCTACACCTTC

J: TRBJ2-3
V: TRBV28
size: -
D: TRBD2
CDR3: CASSPGGSGTDTQYF
DNA: TGTGCCAGCAGTCCGGGCGGGAGTGGCACAGATACGCAGTATTTT

J: TRBJ1-2
V: TRBV27
size: -
D: -
CDR3: CASSYQGGGYGYTF
DNA: TGTGCCAGCAGTTATCAGGGTGGGGGCTATGGCTACACCTTC

J: TRBJ2-5
V: TRBV28
size: once
D: -
CDR3: CASSFELVKTQYF
DNA: TGTGCCAGCAGTTTCGAACTAGTTAAGACCCAGTACTTC

J: TRBJ1-3
V: TRBV2
size: -
D: -
CDR3: CASSDYGNNGNTIYF
DNA: TGTGCCAGCAGTGACTACGGCAACAATGGAAACACCATATATTTT

J: TRBJ1-1
V: TRBV11-1
size: once
D: -
CDR3: CASSPGPGNTEAFF
DNA: TGTGCCAGCAGCCCTGGGCCAGGGAACACTGAAGCTTTCTTT

J: TRBJ1-5
V: TRBV5-5
size: -
D: -
CDR3: CASSLGGGAPQHF
DNA: TGTGCCAGCAGCTTGGGAGGGGGGGCGCCCCAGCATTTT

J: TRBJ2-1
V: TRBV28
size: -
D: TRBD2
CDR3: CASSLYTSGSRHEQFF
DNA: TGTGCCAGCAGTCTCTATACTAGCGGGAGTCGTCATGAGCAGTTCTTC

J: TRBJ1-2
V: TRBV15
size: -
D: -
CDR3: CATSTFTILFYGYTF
DNA: TGTGCCACCAGCACTTTCACCATTCTCTTCTATGGCTACACCTTC

J: TRBJ2-1
V: TRBV5-1
size: -
D: TRBD2
CDR3: CASSPLRLAAYNEQFF
DNA: TGCGCCAGCAGCCCCTTAAGGCTAGCGGCCTACAATGAGCAGTTCTTC

J: TRBJ1-3
V: TRBV11-3
size: -
D: -
CDR3: CASSRPTGPSGNTIYF
DNA: TGTGCCAGCAGCCGGCCGACAGGACCCTCTGGAAACACCATATATTTT

J: TRBJ2-7
V: TRBV7-2
size: -
D: TRBD2
CDR3: CASSRPGSGRVYEQYF
DNA: TGTGCCAGCAGCCGCCCAGGTAGCGGGAGGGTATACGAGCAGTACTTC

J: TRBJ1-4
V: TRBV28
size: -
D: -
CDR3: CASSLGAATNEKLFF
DNA: TGTGCCAGCAGTTTAGGAGCTGCAACTAATGAAAAACTGTTTTTT

J: TRBJ1-1
V: TRBV5-1
size: -
D: TRBD1
CDR3: CASSSTGAVVSDTEAFF
DNA: TGCGCCAGCAGCTCTACAGGGGCAGTGGTTTCGGACACTGAAGCTTTCTTT

J: TRBJ1-1
V: TRBV6-5
size: -
D: -
CDR3: CASRPVGGTEAFF
DNA: TGTGCCAGCCGCCCTGTAGGGGGCACTGAAGCTTTCTTT

J: TRBJ1-1
V: TRBV5-4
size: -
D: -
CDR3: CASSLLAANTEAFF
DNA: TGTGCCAGCAGCTTGTTGGCAGCCAACACTGAAGCTTTCTTT

J: TRBJ2-5
V: TRBV30
size: -
D: -
CDR3: CAWGTQLGTQYF
DNA: TGTGCCTGGGGCACTCAGTTGGGGACCCAGTACTTC

J: TRBJ2-1
V: TRBV20-1
size: -
D: -
CDR3: CSARQNEQFF
DNA: TGCAGTGCTAGACAGAATGAGCAGTTCTTC

J: TRBJ2-7
V: TRBV28
size: -
D: -
CDR3: CASGGSSYEQYF
DNA: TGTGCCAGCGGAGGGAGCTCCTACGAGCAGTACTTC

J: TRBJ2-7
V: TRBV28
size: once
D: TRBD2
CDR3: CASSTPRGRAYEQYF
DNA: TGTGCCAGCAGTACCCCACGGGGGAGGGCCTACGAGCAGTACTTC

J: TRBJ2-3
V: TRBV5-1
size: -
D: -
CDR3: CASSGGTHEGDTQYF
DNA: TGCGCCAGCAGCGGCGGGACTCACGAAGGGGATACGCAGTATTTT

J: TRBJ2-3
V: TRBV7-6
size: -
D: TRBD2
CDR3: CASSKQVPSGKGDTQYF
DNA: TGTGCCAGCAGCAAACAGGTCCCTAGCGGGAAGGGAGATACGCAGTATTTT

J: TRBJ2-2
V: TRBV11-2
size: -
D: TRBD2
CDR3: CASSLGLAGTGELFF
DNA: TGTGCCAGCAGCCTCGGACTAGCGGGCACCGGGGAGCTGTTTTTT

J: TRBJ1-2
V: TRBV28
size: -
D: -
CDR3: CASSHGGGGYGYTF
DNA: TGTGCCAGCAGTCACGGGGGCGGCGGCTATGGCTACACCTTC